A single sample is the source of the 2 T cell receptor beta chains below, sequenced in a study of CD8 T cell repertoires and HIV-1 epitope variants. Repertoires were generated with immunoSEQ multiplex PCR, while TCRdb's copy carries only in-frame clones and drops some. Of some 5,000 clones in the sample, 66% were seen once. These receptors have no known antigen. What was sequenced was cultured CD8+ T cells derived from PBMCs. Source of these receptors: a male donor with HIV.

The chain carries TRBV5-3 and TRBJ2-1, with 11 bases lining up with TRBD1. TRBV5-3 is an ORF, and what it does is uncertain. The V and J ends lost 5 bases and 9 bases, in that order; junction bases with no gene match: 7. The length of the CDR3 is 14 residues. The CDR3 sequence: CARSEDRGLSEQFF. CDR3 in DNA: TGTGCCAGAAGTGAGGACAGGGGGCTATCTGAGCAGTTCTTC.

The rearrangement links TRBV28 to TRBJ1-5; unclear D gene. This CDR3 contains 14 residues. Looked up from germline, CDR1 is MDHEN and CDR2 is SYDVKM. Between the trimmed V and J ends, which lost 5 bases and 0 bases, there was a span of 8 bases. CDR3 bases: TGTGCCAGCAGTCCCTCGAGTAGCAATCAGCCCCAGCATTTT. Its translation is CASSPSSSNQPQHF.